A single sample is the source of the 25 T cell receptor beta chains below, sequenced in a study of blood T cell repertoires in COVID-19. The method was immunoSEQ multiplex PCR; TCRdb's version includes in-frame clones alone and lacks a portion of them. The sample lists just under 350,000 clones; approximately 87% were seen once. Sequencing was done on a sample of peripheral blood. These receptors were collected from a woman aged 45-59 years with COVID-19, enrolled during active disease.

The chain couples TRBV7-9 to TRBJ2-3, with 11 bases fitting TRBD2. Germline trimming cut 5 bases from V and 4 bases from J; bases unmatched to any gene: 8. Germline V gives CDR1 SEHNR, CDR2 FQNEAQ (reference sequence). The CDR3 spans 16 residues. CDR3 loop: CASSNQLAGVSDTQYF. In DNA, the CDR3 is TGTGCCAGCAGCAATCAACTAGCGGGAGTCTCAGATACGCAGTATTTT. The full variable domain, rest sourced from reference TRBV7-9 and TRBJ2-3, is DTGVSQNPRHKITKRGQNVTFRCDPISEHNRLYWYRQTLGQGPEFLTYFQNEAQLEKSRLLSDRFSAERPKGSFSTLEIQRTEQGDSAMYLCASSNQLAGVSDTQYFGPGTRLTVL.

This clone has just a few counts. The V and J genes are TRBV7-2 and TRBJ1-3; a possible D gene is TRBD1 (5 bases). V shed 6 bases and J shed 0 bases, with 12 bases lying between them. The length of the CDR3 is 15 residues. Germline CDR1 reads SGHTA; CDR2 reads FQGNSA. CDR3 loop: CASSYRRSSGNTIYF. For the CDR3, the DNA is TGTGCCAGCAGTTACAGGCGCAGCTCTGGAAACACCATATATTTT.

The chain is built from TRBV7-9 and TRBJ1-6; D is perhaps TRBD1 (5 bases). V lost 5 bases, J lost 14 bases, and 16 bases lay in between. Per the germline V gene, CDR1 is SEHNR and CDR2 is FQNEAQ (reference sequence). This CDR3 has 13 amino acids. The CDR3 DNA reads as TGTGCCAGCAGCCCTGGGACTTCTCCAGCCCTCCACTTT. Translation: CASSPGTSPALHF. The variable domain in full, completed from reference TRBV7-9 and TRBJ1-6, reads DTGVSQNPRHKITKRGQNVTFRCDPISEHNRLYWYRQTLGQGPEFLTYFQNEAQLEKSRLLSDRFSAERPKGSFSTLEIQRTEQGDSAMYLCASSPGTSPALHFGNGTRLTVT.

The table lists this clone with a count of one. The genes are TRBV28 and TRBJ1-1; 11 bases match TRBD1. After removal of 6 bases from V and 5 bases from J, the junction contained 11 bases not matched to a gene. Germline CDR1 reads MDHEN; CDR2 reads SYDVKM. This CDR3 is built from 16 residues. The CDR3 sequence: CASSLGTGGVQTEAFF. As DNA, the CDR3 is TGTGCCAGCAGCCTAGGGACAGGGGGGGTGCAGACTGAAGCTTTCTTT.

By sample fraction, this clone is large. Additional DNA sequences in this sample encode the identical CDR3. The chain employs TRBV5-1 and TRBJ2-7, with 9 positions matching TRBD1. Per the germline V gene, CDR1 is SGHRS and CDR2 is YFSETQ. The junction had 6 bases not matched to a gene; V was cut back by 0 bases and J by 2 bases. The CDR3 loop spans 16 amino acids. In nucleotides, the CDR3 is TGCGCCAGCAGCTTGGGATGGACAGGGGCTGCCTACGAGCAGTACTTC. The encoded protein is CASSLGWTGAAYEQYF.

The chain employs TRBV7-3 and TRBJ2-4, with a possible D match to TRBD1 (6 bases). Between the trimmed V and J ends, which lost 4 bases and 1 base, there was a span of 20 bases. Germline V gene lookup returns CDR1 SGHTA and CDR2 FQGTGA. This CDR3 has 18 amino acids. CDR3 DNA: TGTGCCAGCAGCTCTTACGAGACATCAGGGGCCGCCAAAAACATTCAGTACTTC. This encodes CASSSYETSGAAKNIQYF.

The rearrangement links TRBV5-4 to TRBJ2-1; TRBD2 agrees at 7 bases. CDR1 SGHNT and CDR2 YYREEE come from the germline V gene (reference sequence). After removal of 4 bases from V and 7 bases from J, the junction contained 11 bases not matched to a gene. CDR3 length equals 15 residues. The CDR3 spells CASSPRRGGPNEQFF. CDR3 sequence (DNA): TGTGCCAGCAGCCCTCGGAGGGGAGGGCCAAATGAGCAGTTCTTC. Combining the CDR3 with reference TRBV5-4 and TRBJ2-1 gives the whole variable domain ETGVTQSPTHLIKTRGQQVTLRCSSQSGHNTVSWYQQALGQGPQFIFQYYREEENGRGNFPPRFSGLQFPNYSSELNVNALELDDSALYLCASSPRRGGPNEQFFGPGTRLTVL.

About this clone: Other DNA sequences in the same sample also yield this CDR3. The chain uses TRBV3-1 (or the pseudogene TRBV3-2) and TRBJ2-1, with 13 nucleotides matching TRBD2. The CDR3 totals 15 residues. The germline V gene encodes CDR1 LGHDT and CDR2 YNNKEL (reference sequence). Trimming cost V 1 base and J 6 bases; bases outside gene matches: 0. The CDR3 DNA sequence: TGTGCCAGCAGCCAAGGACTAGCGGGAGGCAATGAGCAGTTCTTC. Translation: CASSQGLAGGNEQFF.

The chain employs TRBV7-2 and TRBJ2-1; 12 nucleotides match TRBD2. This CDR3 has 16 residues. With V trimmed by 5 bases and J by 7 bases, 9 bases remained unmatched. The V gene's germline CDR1 is SGHTA and CDR2 FQGNSA. Here the CDR3 DNA reads TGTGCCAGCAGCCTTACTAGCGGGAGGATTGGGAATGAGCAGTTCTTC. It encodes CASSLTSGRIGNEQFF.

The J gene is TRBJ2-1, the V gene TRBV18, with 12 bases that match TRBD2. Trimming at V came to 2 bases and at J to 4 bases, leaving 3 bases not matched to a gene. The CDR3 loop spans 16 amino acids. CDR1 KGHSH and CDR2 LQKENI come from the germline V gene. The CDR3 is CASSPRTSGIYNEQFF. CDR3 DNA sequence: TGTGCCAGCTCACCAAGGACTAGCGGGATTTACAATGAGCAGTTCTTC.

The chain couples TRBV5-6 to TRBJ1-2, with TRBD1 matching over 9 bases. In germline, CDR1 is SGHDT, CDR2 YYEEEE. After removal of 3 bases from V and 2 bases from J, the junction contained 5 bases not matched to a gene. The CDR3 is 15 amino acids. The CDR3: CASSWDRAYNYGYTF. The CDR3 region has the DNA TGTGCCAGCAGCTGGGACAGGGCATACAACTATGGCTACACCTTC.

J is TRBJ1-2 and V is TRBV2; D perhaps matches TRBD1 (5 bases). The V end was cut by 7 bases, the J end by 4 bases, with 22 bases between. This CDR3 has 16 residues. Germline V gene data show CDR1 as SNHLY and CDR2 as FYNNEI. The CDR3 protein is CASITPGRGVGYGYTF. The DNA of the CDR3 is TGTGCCAGCATCACTCCGGGCCGGGGGGTTGGCTATGGCTACACCTTC.

The J gene is TRBJ2-1, the V gene TRBV5-1; no definite D call. V gave up 0 bases and J gave up 10 bases, with 11 bases separating them. Germline values: CDR1 SGHRS, CDR2 YFSETQ. The CDR3 loop spans 13 amino acids. The CDR3 sequence: CASSLASSLEQFF. Written as DNA, the CDR3 is TGCGCCAGCAGCTTGGCCTCATCTCTAGAGCAGTTCTTC. The whole variable domain, remainder taken from reference TRBV5-1 and TRBJ2-1, is KAGVTQTPRYLIKTRGQQVTLSCSPISGHRSVSWYQQTPGQGLQFLFEYFSETQRNKGNFPGRFSGRQFSNSRSEMNVSTLELGDSALYLCASSLASSLEQFFGPGTRLTVL.

The rearrangement joins TRBV6-6 to TRBJ1-5, with D uncertain. This CDR3 has 13 amino acids. V lost 8 bases, J lost 1 base, and 9 bases lay in between. Germline CDR1 reads MNHNY; CDR2 reads SVGAGI (reference sequence). The CDR3 nucleotides are TGTGCCAGCGCCATGGAGAGCAATCAGCCCCAGCATTTT. Residues: CASAMESNQPQHF.

The chain links TRBV4-3 to TRBJ1-1; D gene unclear. From germline, CDR1 is LGHNA and CDR2 YSLEER. V was pared by 0 bases and J by 10 bases, with 15 bases between. CDR3 length: 14 amino acids. In DNA, the CDR3 is TGCGCCAGCAGCCAAGATTCAACGGCGGTTGGAGCTTTCTTT. Its protein product is CASSQDSTAVGAFF.

V is TRBV30 and J is TRBJ1-1; no definite D call. V was cut by 4 bases and J by 5 bases, with 17 bases left in between. The length of the CDR3 is 14 residues. Germline V lookup: CDR1 GTSNPN, CDR2 SVGIG (reference sequence). The DNA of the CDR3 is TGTGCCTGGACTGACCGGAGCCCCGGAACTGAAGCTTTCTTT. It specifies CAWTDRSPGTEAFF.

The CDR3: CASSRTGGNTEAFF. The CDR3 DNA reads as TGCGCCAGCAGCCGGACAGGTGGGAACACTGAAGCTTTCTTT. The V call is TRBV4-1, the J call TRBJ1-1; 7 positions match TRBD1. The germline V gene has CDR1 MGHRA and CDR2 YSYEKL. The CDR3 spans 14 residues. The junction had 3 bases not matched to a gene; V was cut back by 4 bases and J by 1 base.

The genes are TRBV18 and TRBJ1-2; tentative D call: TRBD1 (5 bases). Trimming removed 3 bases at V and 4 bases at J, with 18 bases between. The CDR3 sequence is 16 residues long. From germline, CDR1 is KGHSH and CDR2 LQKENI. The CDR3 DNA reads as TGTGCCAGCTCACCGAGGTTAGGCGACAGCCCCTATGGCTACACCTTC. Protein: CASSPRLGDSPYGYTF.

The gene calls are TRBV6-5 and TRBJ1-1; D not resolved. V dropped 6 bases and J dropped 1 base, with 15 bases sitting between them. From germline, CDR1 is MNHEY and CDR2 SVGAGI. The CDR3 runs 15 residues. The CDR3 bases are TGTGCCAGCAGCCCGACGGGTTTGCAGAACACTGAAGCTTTCTTT. Its translation: CASSPTGLQNTEAFF.

The chain recombines TRBV6-6 with TRBJ2-7, with D maybe TRBD2 (5 bases). The CDR3 has 12 amino acids. V lost 4 bases and J 3 bases, leaving 7 bases between the germline ends. CDR1 is MNHNY, CDR2 SVGAGI, per germline (reference sequence). The CDR3, as DNA: TGTGCCAGCAGTTTCGACTACTACGAGCAGTACTTC. It encodes CASSFDYYEQYF.

At least ten counts were recorded for this clone. The chain joins TRBV20-1 to TRBJ1-4; D remains ambiguous. Germline loops: CDR1 DFQATT, CDR2 SNEGSKA (reference sequence). Trimming removed 7 bases at V and 6 bases at J, with 9 bases between. This CDR3 has 11 residues. The CDR3, as DNA: TGCAGTGTTTGGAGGGATGAAAAACTGTTTTTT. Translating gives CSVWRDEKLFF.

The chain recombines TRBV5-1 with TRBJ2-7; D perhaps matches TRBD1 (6 bases). From germline, CDR1 is SGHRS and CDR2 YFSETQ. V shed 3 bases and J shed 6 bases, with 10 bases lying between them. The length of the CDR3 is 12 residues. The CDR3 spells CASSYSGVEQYF. In nucleotides, the CDR3 is TGCGCCAGCAGCTACTCAGGGGTCGAGCAGTACTTC.

The rearrangement links TRBV6-5 to TRBJ1-2, with 11 bases aligning to TRBD1. In germline, CDR1 is MNHEY, CDR2 SVGAGI. The V segment lost 8 bases and the J segment 6 bases; nucleotides outside the gene matches: 5. CDR3 length: 13 residues. CDR3 coding DNA: TGTGCCAGCCGGGACAGGGGGGAGGATGGCTACACCTTC. Its translation is CASRDRGEDGYTF.

The chain recombines TRBV29-1 with TRBJ2-7, with TRBD1 as a possible D gene (5 bases). From germline, CDR1 is SQVTM and CDR2 ANQGSEA. The germline V and J ends were trimmed by 7 bases and 2 bases, with 12 bases remaining between them. This CDR3 spans 12 amino acids. CDR3 bases: TGCAGCGCCGGTAGGGGAACCTACGAGCAGTACTTC. Its translation: CSAGRGTYEQYF.

V gene TRBV7-8 combines with J gene TRBJ1-5; tentative D call: TRBD1 (6 bases). CDR1 and CDR2 from the germline V gene are SGHVS and FQNEAQ. Between the trimmed V and J ends, which lost 1 base and 2 bases, there was a span of 9 bases. CDR3 length: 15 amino acids. DNA of the CDR3: TGTGCCAGCAGCTTAGTATCAGGGGGCAATCAGCCCCAGCATTTT. It translates to CASSLVSGGNQPQHF. Filled out from reference TRBV7-8 and TRBJ1-5, the complete variable domain reads GAGVSQSPRYKVAKRGQDVALRCDPISGHVSLFWYQQALGQGPEFLTYFQNEAQLDKSGLPSDRFFAERPEGSVSTLKIQRTQQEDSAVYLCASSLVSGGNQPQHFGDGTRLSIL.